The 7 T cell receptor beta chains below all came from one sample that was sequenced in a study of cytomegalovirus exposure and HLA in healthy donors. 60 Vbeta and 13 Jbeta primers were used in PCR. This table comes from immunoSEQ multiplex PCR, and its TCRdb copy is limited to in-frame clones, with some not included. Of 140,000 or so clones in the sample, 70% were seen once. Sequenced input: PBMCs. The receptors were gathered from a woman aged 25-40 years in good health and CMV-seronegative.

This clone showed up just a few times. This rearrangement joins TRBV6-5 to TRBJ2-7; D is uncertain. The germline V and J ends were trimmed by 4 bases and 3 bases, with 13 bases remaining between them. The germline V gene encodes CDR1 MNHEY and CDR2 SVGAGI. This CDR3 spans 14 amino acids. CDR3: CASSFRELDYEQYF. Written as DNA, the CDR3 is TGTGCCAGCAGTTTTCGCGAGCTAGACTACGAGCAGTACTTC.

V and J are TRBV7-6 and TRBJ2-1, with 8 bases that match TRBD2. V trimming: 4 bases; J trimming: 12 bases; junction bases outside the gene matches: 14. Per the germline V gene, CDR1 is SGHVS and CDR2 is FNYEAQ. This CDR3 comprises 15 residues. The CDR3, as DNA: TGTGCCAGCAGCTCCGGGACTAGAAGCGACGGGGTGCAGTTCTTC. This encodes CASSSGTRSDGVQFF.

The genes are TRBV27 and TRBJ2-7; TRBD1 is a possible D gene (6 bases). Trimming removed 6 bases from V and 6 bases from J, with 21 bases in between. The CDR3 has 15 amino acids. Looked up from germline, CDR1 is MNHEY and CDR2 is SMNVEV (reference sequence). In DNA form, the CDR3 reads TGTGCCAGCAGAGGGGGTGGGGGCTGGGTGCGCGAGCAGTACTTC. It is translated as CASRGGGGWVREQYF.

This chain connects TRBV9 to TRBJ2-1; D gene ambiguous. From germline, CDR1 is SGDLS and CDR2 YYNGEE. Trimming took 7 bases from V and 4 from J, leaving 6 bases between them. CDR3 size: 11 residues. CDR3 residues: CASGQYNEQFF. In DNA, the CDR3 is TGTGCCAGCGGGCAATACAATGAGCAGTTCTTC.

Points on this clone: This specimen includes other DNA sequences encoding the same CDR3. The chain employs TRBV4-1 and TRBJ1-2, with D maybe TRBD1 (5 bases). The CDR3 runs 14 residues. Trimming took 1 base from V and 5 from J, leaving 11 bases between them. CDR1 and CDR2 from the germline V gene are MGHRA and YSYEKL. The CDR3 spells CASSQGSGNYGYTF. The DNA of the CDR3 is TGCGCCAGCAGCCAAGGCTCAGGGAATTATGGCTACACCTTC.

V is TRBV11-3 and J is TRBJ2-5; TRBD1 might be the D (6 bases). CDR3 size: 12 residues. Germline CDR1 is SGHNT and CDR2 is YENEEA. V was shortened by 5 bases and J by 7 bases, with 11 bases between the two germline ends. CDR3 residues: CASSRDRRTQYF. DNA of the CDR3: TGTGCCAGCAGCCGAGACAGGAGGACCCAGTACTTC.

For the CDR3, the DNA is TGTGCCAGCAGCAATGCACAGGGAGGGGAGACCCAGTACTTC. This codes for CASSNAQGGETQYF. This rearrangement joins TRBV5-4 to TRBJ2-5; possible D gene TRBD2, 7 bases. V dropped 4 bases and J dropped 5 bases, with 15 bases sitting between them. Germline CDR1 reads SGHNT; CDR2 reads YYREEE (reference sequence). This CDR3 has 14 amino acids.